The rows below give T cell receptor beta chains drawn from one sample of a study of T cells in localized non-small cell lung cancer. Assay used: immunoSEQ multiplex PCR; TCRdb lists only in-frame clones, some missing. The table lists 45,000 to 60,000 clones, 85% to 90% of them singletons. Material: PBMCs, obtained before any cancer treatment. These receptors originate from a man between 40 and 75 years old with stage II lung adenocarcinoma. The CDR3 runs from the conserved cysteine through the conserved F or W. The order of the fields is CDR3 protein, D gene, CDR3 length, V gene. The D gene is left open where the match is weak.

CDR3aa: CASSLTLDTGELFF; d_gene: -; len: 14; v_gene: TRBV5-5
CDR3aa: CASGLLLAGVTSYEQYF; d_gene: TRBD2; len: 17; v_gene: TRBV12-5
CDR3aa: CAWSVRGQTFYGYTF; d_gene: TRBD1; len: 15; v_gene: TRBV30
CDR3aa: CNPGRGNGNQPQHF; d_gene: -; len: 14; v_gene: TRBV21-1
CDR3aa: CASSPREDGTGDRSGNTIYF; d_gene: TRBD1; len: 20; v_gene: TRBV18
CDR3aa: CASSLDTPGSPLHF; d_gene: -; len: 14; v_gene: TRBV5-1
CDR3aa: CASSPDTGQPQHF; d_gene: -; len: 13; v_gene: TRBV4-1
CDR3aa: CAITALDGPGDANYGYTF; d_gene: -; len: 18; v_gene: TRBV10-3
CDR3aa: CASTLEGGSTSRETQYF; d_gene: -; len: 17; v_gene: TRBV11-2
CDR3aa: CASSRDRSGNTIYF; d_gene: TRBD1; len: 14; v_gene: TRBV11-2
CDR3aa: CASSSLIPAQGLAGELFF; d_gene: -; len: 18; v_gene: TRBV7-6
CDR3aa: CASSIGRGYGNTIYF; d_gene: -; len: 15; v_gene: TRBV6-1
CDR3aa: CASSQDPTSPGETQYF; d_gene: -; len: 16; v_gene: TRBV4-2
CDR3aa: CASSPEFGRGYEKLFF; d_gene: TRBD1; len: 16; v_gene: TRBV18
CDR3aa: CASSSRAGGPLETQYF; d_gene: TRBD1; len: 16; v_gene: TRBV4-1
CDR3aa: CASSRSLSRSRLGANVLTF; d_gene: -; len: 19; v_gene: TRBV27
CDR3aa: CASSSPQGKNEKLFF; d_gene: -; len: 15; v_gene: TRBV7-6
CDR3aa: CASTLDRVYTGELFF; d_gene: TRBD1; len: 15; v_gene: TRBV2
CDR3aa: CASSEAGATNEKLFF; d_gene: -; len: 15; v_gene: TRBV2